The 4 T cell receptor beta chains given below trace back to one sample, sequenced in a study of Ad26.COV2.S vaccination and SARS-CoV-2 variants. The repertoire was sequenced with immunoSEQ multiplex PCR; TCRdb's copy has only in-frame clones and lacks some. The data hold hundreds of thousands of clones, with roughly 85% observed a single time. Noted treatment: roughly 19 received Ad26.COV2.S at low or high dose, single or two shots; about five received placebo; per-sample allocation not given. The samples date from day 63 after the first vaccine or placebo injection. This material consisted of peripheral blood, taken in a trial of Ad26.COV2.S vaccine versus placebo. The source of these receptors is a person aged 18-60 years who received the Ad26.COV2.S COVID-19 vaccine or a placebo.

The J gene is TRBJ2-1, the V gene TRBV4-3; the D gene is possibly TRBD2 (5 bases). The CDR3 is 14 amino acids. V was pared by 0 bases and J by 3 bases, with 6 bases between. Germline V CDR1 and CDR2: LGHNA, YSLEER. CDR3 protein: CASSQDRDYNEQFF. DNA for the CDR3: TGCGCCAGCAGCCAAGATCGGGACTACAATGAGCAGTTCTTC.

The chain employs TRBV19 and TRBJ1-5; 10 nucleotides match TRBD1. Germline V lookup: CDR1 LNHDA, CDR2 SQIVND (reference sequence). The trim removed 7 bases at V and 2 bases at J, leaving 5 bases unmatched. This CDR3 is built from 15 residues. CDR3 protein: CASKTGTGGNQPQHF. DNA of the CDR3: TGTGCCAGTAAAACGGGGACAGGGGGCAATCAGCCCCAGCATTTT.

The CDR3 DNA follows: TGTGCCAGCAGCTTAGCGCTAGGGGGCCACTACGAGCAGTACTTC. Its translation is CASSLALGGHYEQYF. The chain employs TRBV7-9 and TRBJ2-7, with TRBD1 matching over 7 bases. CDR3 length: 15 residues. V shed 0 bases and J 3 bases; nucleotides not matched to a gene: 5. Germline CDR1 reads SEHNR; CDR2 reads FQNEAQ (reference sequence). The whole variable domain, remainder taken from reference TRBV7-9 and TRBJ2-7, is DTGVSQNPRHKITKRGQNVTFRCDPISEHNRLYWYRQTLGQGPEFLTYFQNEAQLEKSRLLSDRFSAERPKGSFSTLEIQRTEQGDSAMYLCASSLALGGHYEQYFGPGTRLTVT.

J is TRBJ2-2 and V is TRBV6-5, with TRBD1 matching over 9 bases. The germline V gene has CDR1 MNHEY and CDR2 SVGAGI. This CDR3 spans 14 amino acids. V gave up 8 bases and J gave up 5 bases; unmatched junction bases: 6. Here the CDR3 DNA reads TGTGCCAGCGGCGGACAGGGGTTTACCGGGGAGCTGTTTTTT. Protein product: CASGGQGFTGELFF.